These T cell receptor beta chains were read from a single sample in a study of vaccination and CD4 T cells after COVID-19. No antigen has been identified for these receptors. TCRdb analysed the PCR reads with MiXCR anew, one entry per CDR3 protein. The data hold more than 3,500 distinct CDR3 sequences, with about 37% observed a single time. Source material: CD4+ T cells from blood, cultured in vitro. The receptors here all came from a human donor who had recovered from COVID-19. Both conserved end residues are part of each CDR3. The D gene is left open where the match is weak. Some rows mark clone size as missing; the rest say once, few, many or name a class of expanded clone.

>NA|TRBJ1-3|TRBV27|medium-sized
CASSPWGAAGNTIYF
TGTGCCAGCAGTCCATGGGGTGCGGCTGGAAACACCATATATTTT
>NA|TRBJ2-5|TRBV6-5|few
CASSYSSLTGDKETQYF
TGTGCCAGCAGTTACTCGAGCTTGACAGGAGATAAAGAGACCCAGTACTTC
>TRBD1|TRBJ1-1|TRBV15|few
CATSRDQGQGTEAFF
TGTGCCACCAGCAGAGATCAGGGACAGGGCACTGAAGCTTTCTTT
>TRBD1|TRBJ1-2|TRBV5-4|NA
CASSYQGGNYGYTF
TGTGCCAGCAGCTATCAGGGGGGCAACTATGGCTACACCTTC
>TRBD1|TRBJ2-4|TRBV11-2|NA
CATNPRGPKNIQYF
TGTGCCACCAACCCCAGGGGGCCCAAAAACATTCAGTACTTC
>NA|TRBJ1-5|TRBV2|few
CASRADSSSNQPQHF
TGTGCCAGCAGAGCAGACAGTTCTAGCAATCAGCCCCAGCATTTT
>NA|TRBJ2-3|TRBV2|NA
CASSYTGNNPDTQYF
TGTGCCAGCAGTTACACAGGGAACAACCCAGATACGCAGTATTTT
>TRBD1|TRBJ1-2|TRBV20-1|few
CSAGTANYGYTF
TGCAGTGCTGGGACAGCTAACTATGGCTACACCTTC
>TRBD1|TRBJ1-6|TRBV19|few
CASGGQYNSPLHF
TGTGCCAGTGGGGGACAGTATAATTCACCCCTCCACTTT
>TRBD1|TRBJ2-5|TRBV11-2|NA
CASSSKAGQGIEAQYF
TGTGCCAGCAGCTCTAAAGCGGGACAGGGGATTGAGGCCCAGTACTTC
>TRBD1|TRBJ1-1|TRBV30|NA
CAWSPPGGARTEAFF
TGTGCCTGGAGTCCCCCAGGGGGGGCGCGGACTGAAGCTTTCTTT
>TRBD1|TRBJ1-1|TRBV20-1|NA
CSAREPGTGGLGAFF
TGCAGTGCTAGAGAGCCTGGGACAGGGGGTTTGGGAGCTTTCTTT
>TRBD2|TRBJ2-3|TRBV7-2|few
CASSPIAGMSTDTQYF
TGTGCCAGCAGCCCCATAGCGGGAATGAGCACAGATACGCAGTATTTT
>TRBD2|TRBJ2-7|TRBV20-1|few
CSALNSASGRGEQYF
TGCAGTGCCCTAAACTCGGCTAGCGGGAGGGGCGAGCAGTACTTC
>NA|TRBJ2-7|TRBV4-3|NA
CASSYSETAYEQYF
TGCGCCAGCAGCTACTCGGAAACCGCCTACGAGCAGTACTTC
>NA|TRBJ2-3|TRBV20-1|few
CSARDGGRTDTQYF
TGCAGTGCTAGAGACGGGGGCCGGACAGATACGCAGTATTTT
>NA|TRBJ1-2|TRBV18|NA
CASSPPQVSNYGYTF
TGTGCCAGCTCACCACCACAAGTCAGTAACTATGGCTACACCTTC
>NA|TRBJ2-1|TRBV20-1|once
CSAWGGATGLEQFF
TGCAGTGCCTGGGGGGGGGCCACAGGGTTAGAGCAGTTCTTC
>TRBD2|TRBJ2-7|TRBV6-5|large
CASSYSSGGSYEQYF
TGTGCCAGCAGTTACTCGAGCGGGGGATCCTACGAGCAGTACTTC
>TRBD1|TRBJ1-1|TRBV20-1|NA
CSARDRPTGALNPF
TGCAGTGCTAGAGACCGACCAACAGGGGCGCTTAACCCTTTT